The 15 T cell receptor beta chains below come from one sample, sequenced in a study of cytotoxic CD8 clonotypes in ibrutinib-treated CLL. Sequenced by immunoSEQ multiplex PCR; TCRdb stores in-frame clones only, minus some. Among 300,000 or so clones listed, roughly 71% were seen once. The sample was PBMCs, taken after 36 months of ibrutinib treatment. The source is a human donor with chronic lymphocytic leukemia.

This chain uses TRBV7-2 with TRBJ2-7; 10 nucleotides match TRBD1. CDR3 size: 14 residues. With V trimmed by 0 bases and J by 5 bases, 1 base remained unmatched. CDR1 SGHTA and CDR2 FQGNSA come from the germline V gene. The CDR3 sequence: CASSLATGGDEQYF. CDR3 DNA sequence: TGTGCCAGCAGCTTAGCGACAGGGGGCGACGAGCAGTACTTC.

The chain is built from TRBV6-6 and TRBJ2-7, with 10 bases matching TRBD1. Germline CDR1 and CDR2: MNHNY and SVGAGI (reference sequence). The CDR3 runs to 15 residues. The J segment lost 4 bases and the V segment lost 2 bases, leaving 5 bases of the junction unmatched. The CDR3 reads CASSYDRGREYEQYF. The CDR3 region has the DNA TGTGCCAGCAGTTACGACAGGGGGCGCGAGTACGAGCAGTACTTC.

The V call is TRBV23-1, the J call TRBJ2-3; D not resolved. TRBV23-1 is placed among ORFs of uncertain function. Trimming removed 0 bases at V and 3 bases at J, with 16 bases between. The CDR3 extends over 17 amino acids. The DNA for the CDR3 is TGCGCCAGCAGTCAATCGGCCGCGACGGGTGGGACAGATACGCAGTATTTT. Translation: CASSQSAATGGTDTQYF.

The rearrangement joins TRBV15 to TRBJ2-7; either TRBD1 or TRBD2 may fit D (5 bases each). V lost 2 bases to trimming and J lost 1 base, with 15 bases between them. This CDR3 contains 16 residues. Germline V gives CDR1 LNHNV, CDR2 YYDKDF (reference sequence). The CDR3 bases are TGTGCCACCAGCAGACCCCTGGGGGATGAGTCCTACGAGCAGTACTTC. Residues: CATSRPLGDESYEQYF.

The chain joins TRBV27 to TRBJ2-2; 13 bases agree with TRBD2. The CDR3 is 17 residues long. Germline V gene lookup returns CDR1 MNHEY and CDR2 SMNVEV (reference sequence). The ends lost 5 bases at V and 5 bases at J; junction bases unmatched: 8. The CDR3 loop reads CASSPRRLAGGTGELFF. The CDR3 nucleotides read TGTGCCAGCAGTCCAAGGAGACTAGCGGGAGGTACCGGGGAGCTGTTTTTT.

J is TRBJ2-1 and V is TRBV9; 8 nucleotides align to TRBD2. This CDR3 has 15 residues. The V and J ends lost 7 bases and 4 bases, in that order; junction bases with no gene match: 10. In germline, CDR1 is SGDLS, CDR2 YYNGEE. The CDR3 sequence: CASDSGGLAYNEQFF. The DNA for the CDR3 is TGTGCCAGCGACAGCGGGGGTCTAGCGTACAATGAGCAGTTCTTC.

The rearrangement joins TRBV5-1 to TRBJ2-1, with 11 bases that match TRBD1. The CDR3 length is 15 residues. The junction had 7 bases not matched to a gene; V was cut back by 4 bases and J by 7 bases. The germline gives CDR1 SGHRS, CDR2 YFSETQ. The CDR3 DNA sequence: TGCGCCAGCAGCGCCCGGGACAGGGGGGTTAATGAGCAGTTCTTC. Its translation: CASSARDRGVNEQFF.

V gene TRBV15 combines with J gene TRBJ1-1; D gene ambiguous. The CDR3 covers 14 residues. The ends were cut back, 0 bases at V and 1 base at J, with 6 bases in the middle. CDR1 and CDR2 (germline): LNHNV, YYDKDF (reference sequence). Here the CDR3 DNA reads TGTGCCACCAGCAGAGATCTAGAGAACACTGAAGCTTTCTTT. Amino acid sequence: CATSRDLENTEAFF.

This clone turned up a few times. This rearrangement joins TRBV29-1 to TRBJ2-6; D might be TRBD2 (6 bases). The CDR3 runs to 14 residues. Germline CDR1 and CDR2: SQVTM and ANQGSEA. The germline V and J ends were trimmed by 4 bases and 3 bases, with 10 bases remaining between them. The CDR3 region is CSVAGGGGANVLTF. As DNA, the CDR3 is TGCAGCGTTGCTGGGGGAGGTGGGGCCAACGTCCTGACTTTC.

V and J are TRBV2 and TRBJ2-1, with D unresolved. CDR3 length: 8 residues. Germline V gives CDR1 SNHLY, CDR2 FYNNEI. Written as DNA, the CDR3 is TGTGGGGACAATGAGCAGTTCTTC. Its protein is CGDNEQFF.

DNA of the CDR3: TGTGCCAGTAGTATAAGGGTGCAGGGCAGGGACGAGCAGTACTTC. It encodes CASSIRVQGRDEQYF. The V and J genes are TRBV19 and TRBJ2-7, with TRBD1 as a possible D gene (5 bases). Germline-derived CDR1 and CDR2 are LNHDA and SQIVND (reference sequence). V was clipped by 2 bases and J by 5 bases, with 16 bases between them. The CDR3 is made up of 15 amino acids.

In its sample, this clone was seen a few times. This chain connects TRBV9 to TRBJ2-7; TRBD2 agrees at 13 bases. CDR3 length: 15 residues. The V gene end was trimmed by 0 bases and the J gene end by 5 bases; junction bases not matched to a gene: 2. CDR1 is SGDLS and CDR2 is YYNGEE in the germline V gene. In DNA form, the CDR3 reads TGTGCCAGCAGCGTAGTGGGGACTAGCGGGGACGAGCAGTACTTC. This sequence encodes CASSVVGTSGDEQYF.

The J gene is TRBJ2-2, the V gene TRBV28, with TRBD2 identical over 8 bases. The germline V gene has CDR1 MDHEN and CDR2 SYDVKM. J gave up 3 bases and V 5 bases, and 11 bases lay outside the gene matches. CDR3 length: 17 amino acids. This CDR3 reads CASSPQSGTRYTGELFF. In nucleotides, the CDR3 is TGTGCCAGCAGTCCCCAGTCGGGGACTAGATACACCGGGGAGCTGTTTTTT.

The chain joins TRBV28 to TRBJ1-2, with D possibly TRBD1 on 5 matching bases. Germline V lookup: CDR1 MDHEN, CDR2 SYDVKM. Trimming pared 5 bases from V and 6 bases from J, leaving 10 bases between. The CDR3 length is 12 residues. The CDR3, as DNA: TGTGCCAGCAGTGTGGGGGGAGATGGCTACACCTTC. Amino acids: CASSVGGDGYTF.

The chain joins TRBV28 to TRBJ2-4; possible D gene TRBD2, 6 bases. V lost 2 bases and J lost 0, with 8 bases in between. Germline V lookup: CDR1 MDHEN, CDR2 SYDVKM. This CDR3 is built from 15 residues. The CDR3 sequence is CASSLGGPAKNIQYF. The CDR3 nucleotides are TGTGCCAGCAGTTTAGGAGGGCCAGCCAAAAACATTCAGTACTTC.